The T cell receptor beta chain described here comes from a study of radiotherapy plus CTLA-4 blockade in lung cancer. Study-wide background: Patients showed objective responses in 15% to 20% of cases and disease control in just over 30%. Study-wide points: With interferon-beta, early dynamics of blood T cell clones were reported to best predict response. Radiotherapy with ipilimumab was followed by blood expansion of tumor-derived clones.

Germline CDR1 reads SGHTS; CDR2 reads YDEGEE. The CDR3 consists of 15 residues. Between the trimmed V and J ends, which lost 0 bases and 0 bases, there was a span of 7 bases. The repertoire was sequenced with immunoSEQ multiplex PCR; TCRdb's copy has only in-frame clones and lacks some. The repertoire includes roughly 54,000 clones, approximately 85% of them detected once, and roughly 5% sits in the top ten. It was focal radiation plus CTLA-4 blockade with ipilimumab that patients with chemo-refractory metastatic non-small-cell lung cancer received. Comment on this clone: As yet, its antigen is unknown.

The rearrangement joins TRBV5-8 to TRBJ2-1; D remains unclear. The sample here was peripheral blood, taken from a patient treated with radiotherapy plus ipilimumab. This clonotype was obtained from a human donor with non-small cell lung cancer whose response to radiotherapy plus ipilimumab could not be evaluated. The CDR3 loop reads CASSLGGNSYNEQFF. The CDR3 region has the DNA TGTGCCAGCAGCTTGGGCGGAAACTCCTACAATGAGCAGTTCTTC.